This T cell receptor (beta chain) originates from a study of T cell changes during pregnancy in multiple sclerosis. Germline V gene lookup returns CDR1 SQVTM and CDR2 ANQGSEA. This CDR3 is built from 17 residues. Unmatched junction bases numbered 7, after V lost 5 bases and J lost 2 bases. Sequencing was performed with immunoSEQ multiplex PCR; in TCRdb, only in-frame clones are kept and a portion is missing. Here the sample spans 65,000 to 90,000 clones, around nine tenths being singletons. The source is a female donor with multiple sclerosis, enrolled in a pregnancy study. This specimen consisted of CD4+ T cells from peripheral blood mononuclear cells, obtained after pregnancy. This chain links TRBV29-1 with TRBJ2-6, with 12 positions matching TRBD1. The CDR3, as DNA: TGCAGCGTTCTAACCGGGACAGGGGGCACTGGGGCCAACGTCCTGACTTTC. Translating gives CSVLTGTGGTGANVLTF. The whole variable domain, remainder taken from reference TRBV29-1 and TRBJ2-6, is SAVISQKPSRDICQRGTSLTIQCQVDSQVTMMFWYRQQPGQSLTLIATANQGSEATYESGFVIDKFPISRPNLTFSTLTVSNMSPEDSSIYLCSVLTGTGGTGANVLTFGAGSRLTVL.